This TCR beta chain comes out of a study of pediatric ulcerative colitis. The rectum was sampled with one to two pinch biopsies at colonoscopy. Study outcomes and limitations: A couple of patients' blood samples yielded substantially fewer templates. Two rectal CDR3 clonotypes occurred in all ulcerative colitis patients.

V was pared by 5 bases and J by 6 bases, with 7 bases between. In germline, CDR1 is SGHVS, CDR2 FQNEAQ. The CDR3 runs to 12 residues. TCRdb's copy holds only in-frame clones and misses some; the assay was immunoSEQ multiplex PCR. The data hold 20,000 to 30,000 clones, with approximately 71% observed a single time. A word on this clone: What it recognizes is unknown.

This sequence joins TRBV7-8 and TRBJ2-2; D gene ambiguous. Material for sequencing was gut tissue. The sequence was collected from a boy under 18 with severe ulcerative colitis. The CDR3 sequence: CASSPLPGELFF. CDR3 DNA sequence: TGTGCCAGCAGCCCTCTACCCGGGGAGCTGTTTTTT.